This T cell receptor (beta chain) was sequenced in a study of cytomegalovirus exposure and HLA in healthy donors. For this clone: No antigen is known for it.

Germline V gene lookup returns CDR1 MGHRA and CDR2 YSYEKL. J lost 5 bases, V lost 4 bases, and 6 bases had no gene match. The CDR3 contains 16 residues. General observations from the study: The majority of CMV-associated TCR beta chains were reported as apparently HLA-restricted in a later analysis. Accurate prediction of HLA-A and HLA-B alleles (for most subjects) was reportedly achieved from TCR beta sequences. Highly shared variants forming one cluster were likely a sequencing artifact. When presence/absence was analysed, sequencing depth was taken to be roughly uniform across donors.

It was with 60 Vbeta and 13 Jbeta primers that the PCR ran. Sequenced by immunoSEQ multiplex PCR; TCRdb stores in-frame clones only, minus some. Of over 90,000 clones listed, around 60% were seen once; the top ten hold roughly 3%. The chain carries TRBV4-1 and TRBJ2-3, with 13 bases fitting TRBD2. The receptor comes from a man aged 55 to 70 in good health and CMV-seronegative. Material: PBMCs. CDR3 in amino acids: CASSPTSGGAKDTQYF. The CDR3 region has the DNA TGCGCCAGCAGCCCAACTAGCGGGGGGGCTAAAGATACGCAGTATTTT.